This entry lists 11 T cell receptor beta chains sequenced from one sample in a study of T cell responses to AZD1222 COVID-19 vaccine. Clones were sequenced by immunoSEQ multiplex PCR, and TCRdb holds only the in-frame ones, with some missing. This table holds about 42,000 clones, 88% found once. Source: peripheral blood, taken 28 days after the second AZD1222 dose. All receptors come from an adult who received the AZD1222 COVID-19 vaccine.

V usage is TRBV19 and J usage is TRBJ1-5; TRBD1 aligns across 7 bases. The CDR3 has 15 residues. Losses at the gene ends were 2 bases for V and 6 bases for J; bases not matched to a gene: 7. CDR1 and CDR2 from the germline V gene are LNHDA and SQIVND (reference sequence). CDR3 protein: CASSITGAVGQPQHF. The CDR3 DNA reads as TGTGCCAGTAGTATAACAGGGGCGGTGGGTCAGCCCCAGCATTTT. Looking up the rest from reference TRBV19 and TRBJ1-5 gives the full variable domain: DGGITQSPKYLFRKEGQNVTLSCEQNLNHDAMYWYRQDPGQGLRLIYYSQIVNDFQKGDIAEGYSVSREKKESFPLTVTSAQKNPTAFYLCASSITGAVGQPQHFGDGTRLSIL.

This clone was observed a single time. The chain employs TRBV10-1 and TRBJ1-4; D remains ambiguous. The germline V and J ends were trimmed by 3 bases and 0 bases, with 11 bases remaining between them. Germline lookup yields CDR1 WNHNN and CDR2 SYGVQD (reference sequence). This CDR3 spans 16 amino acids. CDR3 loop: CASSDPTAPTNEKLFF. The CDR3 coding sequence is TGCGCCAGCAGTGATCCTACGGCCCCAACTAATGAAAAACTGTTTTTT.

The CDR3: CATSASGGMSYNEQFF. For the CDR3, the DNA is TGTGCCACCAGCGCTAGCGGGGGGATGTCCTACAATGAGCAGTTCTTC. The chain uses TRBV15 and TRBJ2-1, with 11 bases lining up with TRBD2. V lost 5 bases and J lost 1; bases outside the gene matches: 4. The V gene's germline CDR1 is LNHNV and CDR2 YYDKDF (reference sequence). This CDR3 is built from 16 residues.

This clone was seen more than once but under ten times. This chain links TRBV11-1 with TRBJ2-7; 7 bases fit TRBD1. The V and J ends lost 5 bases and 4 bases, in that order; junction bases with no gene match: 8. The germline V gene has CDR1 SGHAT and CDR2 FQDESV (reference sequence). The CDR3 length is 14 residues. The CDR3 here is CASSHPGGRYEQYF. CDR3 nucleotide sequence: TGTGCCAGCAGCCACCCAGGGGGAAGGTACGAGCAGTACTTC.

The genes are TRBV3-1 (or the pseudogene TRBV3-2) and TRBJ1-2; 8 bases map to TRBD1. V gave up 6 bases and J gave up 3 bases; unmatched junction bases: 12. Germline lookup yields CDR1 LGHDT and CDR2 YNNKEL (reference sequence). This CDR3 contains 16 residues. CDR3 in DNA: TGTGCCAGCAGACCGACAGGGGACGAAGTATACTATGGCTACACCTTC. Its translation: CASRPTGDEVYYGYTF.

The chain links TRBV10-1 to TRBJ2-7; D uncertain. V shed 0 bases and J shed 3 bases, with 3 bases lying between them. Germline loops: CDR1 WNHNN, CDR2 SYGVQD (reference sequence). This CDR3 is 12 amino acids long. CDR3 sequence (DNA): TGCGCCAGCAGTGAGTCCAGCTACGAGCAGTACTTC. Translating it yields CASSESSYEQYF.

This clone was recorded a few times. The chain carries TRBV7-9 and TRBJ1-1, with a tentative D call TRBD1 (5 bases). Deletions cut 5 bases from V and 2 bases from J, with 9 bases between. There are 13 residues in the CDR3. Looked up from germline, CDR1 is SEHNR and CDR2 is FQNEAQ (reference sequence). As DNA, the CDR3 is TGTGCCAGCAGCATAGACAGAAACACTGAAGCTTTCTTT. Translated: CASSIDRNTEAFF.

This chain connects TRBV25-1 to TRBJ1-2; D not resolved. The CDR3 has 11 amino acids. V was trimmed by 2 bases and J by 8 bases, leaving 6 bases between them. CDR1 is MGHDK, CDR2 SYGVNS, per germline. DNA for the CDR3: TGTGCCAGCAGTGAAGGATGGGGCTACACCTTC. It is translated as CASSEGWGYTF.

The chain joins TRBV9 to TRBJ1-6; D remains unclear. CDR3 length: 15 amino acids. Trimming shortened V by 0 bases and J by 5 bases, and 9 bases separated the two germline ends. Germline CDR1 SGDLS, CDR2 YYNGEE. For the CDR3, the DNA is TGTGCCAGCAGCGTAGACTACAATAATAATTCACCCCTCCACTTT. Its translation is CASSVDYNNNSPLHF. The variable domain in full, completed from reference TRBV9 and TRBJ1-6, reads DSGVTQTPKHLITATGQRVTLRCSPRSGDLSVYWYQQSLDQGLQFLIQYYNGEERAKGNILERFSAQQFPDLHSELNLSSLELGDSALYFCASSVDYNNNSPLHFGNGTRLTVT.

CDR3 sequence (DNA): TGTGCCAGCAGCCCCACCCTGGAGGGAGGCTCACCCCTCCACTTT. Translated, it gives CASSPTLEGGSPLHF. The chain combines TRBV6-5 with TRBJ1-6; D is uncertain. V was pared by 6 bases and J by 10 bases, with 19 bases between. This CDR3 region has 15 residues. Germline V gene sequence: CDR1 MNHEY, CDR2 SVGAGI.

This chain connects TRBV19 to TRBJ2-7; 14 positions match TRBD2. The CDR3 is 18 amino acids. The junction had 10 bases not matched to a gene; V was cut back by 4 bases and J by 2 bases. CDR1 and CDR2 (germline): LNHDA, SQIVND (reference sequence). Here the CDR3 DNA reads TGTGCCAGTAGTAACGTGACTAGCGGGAGGGAAAGGGCCTACGAGCAGTACTTC. It yields the protein CASSNVTSGRERAYEQYF. Supplemented by reference TRBV19 and TRBJ2-7, the full variable domain reads DGGITQSPKYLFRKEGQNVTLSCEQNLNHDAMYWYRQDPGQGLRLIYYSQIVNDFQKGDIAEGYSVSREKKESFPLTVTSAQKNPTAFYLCASSNVTSGRERAYEQYFGPGTRLTVT.